This T cell receptor beta chain was captured in a study of T cell responses to AZD1222 COVID-19 vaccine. Study conclusions and caveats: Breadth and depth of Spike-specific TCRs rose after two AZD1222 doses. Across the whole spike, CD4 TCRs peaked at regions 160-218 and 743-854.

On this clone itself: Its target is unknown.

Sequencing used immunoSEQ multiplex PCR; TCRdb keeps in-frame clones, though not all of them. This sample carries 90,000 to 150,000 clones, more than 70% of them seen once, and the ten largest clones take under 6.5%. The material was peripheral blood, obtained on day 0 of AZD1222 vaccination. The TCR sequence derives from an adult in good health.

CDR3 DNA sequence: TGTGCCAGCACAGCAGGGCTTAACTATGGCTACACCTTC. The encoded protein is CASTAGLNYGYTF. V usage is TRBV6-5 and J usage is TRBJ1-2, with D tentatively TRBD1 (5 bases). The germline CDR1 and CDR2 sequences are MNHEY and SVGAGI. The CDR3 consists of 13 residues. V was shortened by 7 bases and J by 1 base, with 10 bases between the two germline ends.